The clone carrying this T cell receptor beta chain appeared a few times. Its antigen is unknown. Time point here: patch test 2, 6 weeks after DPC sensitization. Treatment described: therapeutic diphenylcyclopropenone sensitization with weekly scalp DPC. People who gave samples had alopecia, were 18 to 70 years old, and were suitable for DPC. Germline assignment: CDR1 SGHRS and CDR2 YFSETQ. This CDR3 has 15 residues. V lost 2 bases to trimming and J lost 5 bases, with 13 bases between them. This record belongs to a study of human T cells and chemical hapten exposure. Whole-study findings and limits: It should be noted that donors had alopecia, so their immune response may differ from healthy people's.

Study processing details: A per-sample median of about 95,000 TCRs was observed, with counts ranging from roughly 20,000 to 690,600. MiXCR, applied by TCRdb to the RACE reads, yields one record per CDR3 protein. The V and J calls and clone size come from TCRdb's table, not from the authors' own analysis. Of about 96,000 distinct CDR3 sequences listed, 9.3% are singletons. The source is a middle-aged woman with alopecia areata. Some clones in this sample may be carry-over from other donors' samples. The chain uses TRBV5-1 and TRBJ2-2; no reliable D call. This sample comprised whole blood, obtained in connection with sensitization to the hapten diphenylcyclopropenone (DPC). The CDR3 DNA is TGCGCCAGCAGCTTCATTCCCCAGTCGACCGGGGAGCTGTTTTTT. It specifies CASSFIPQSTGELFF.